The 18 T cell receptor beta chains given below trace back to one sample, sequenced in a study of T cell repertoires in cytomegalovirus infection. TCRdb reprocessed the reads via MiXCR and lists one record per CDR3 protein. Among some 400,000 distinct CDR3 sequences listed, 30% to 40% were seen once. The sequencing input was PBMCs. The source of these receptors is a human donor in good health (CMV status not recorded). Some clones in this sample may be carry-over from other donors' samples.

In regard to this clonotype: This may be a read error, as it is one base from a much larger clone. This chain uses TRBV7-2 with TRBJ2-2; D may be TRBD1 (6 bases). This CDR3 comprises 16 residues. Germline lookup yields CDR1 SGHTA and CDR2 FQGNSA. V shed 5 bases and J shed 3 bases, with 16 bases lying between them. Here the CDR3 reads CASSGAGTTDTGELFF. The CDR3 bases are TGTGCCAGCAGCGGCGCCGGGACAACGGACACCGGGGAGCTGTTTTTT. The variable domain in full, completed from reference TRBV7-2 and TRBJ2-2, reads GAGVSQSPSNKVTEKGKDVELRCDPISGHTALYWYRQSLGQGLEFLIYFQGNSAPDKSGLPSDRFSAERTGGSVSTLTIQRTQQEDSAVYLCASSGAGTTDTGELFFGEGSRLTVL.

This chain uses TRBV7-2 with TRBJ1-5, with a possible D match to TRBD1 (6 bases). With 7 bases removed from V and 4 bases from J, the gap between germline ends came to 17 bases. The CDR3 length is 15 residues. Germline V CDR1 and CDR2: SGHTA, FQGNSA. DNA for the CDR3: TGTGCCAGCACCATAGGGGGGTCGGGGAATCAGCCCCAGCATTTT. The encoded protein is CASTIGGSGNQPQHF.

The chain uses TRBV23-1 and TRBJ2-3; TRBD1 aligns across 7 bases. TRBV23-1 is labeled an ORF, and its function is uncertain. The CDR3 is 14 amino acids. V shed 8 bases, J shed 4 bases, and the junction held 9 bases outside the gene matches. Here the CDR3 DNA reads TGCGCCAGCCCCTCCTACAGGGGACCAGATACGCAGTATTTT. Residues: CASPSYRGPDTQYF.

The count of this clonotype is one. The J gene is TRBJ2-3, the V gene TRBV28, with 7 bases identical to TRBD2. CDR3 length: 16 residues. Germline V gene lookup returns CDR1 MDHEN and CDR2 SYDVKM. V trimming: 8 bases; J trimming: 11 bases; junction bases outside the gene matches: 22. CDR3 residues: CASHFTGGPLDEGQYF. As DNA, the CDR3 is TGTGCCAGCCATTTCACGGGGGGACCTCTTGATGAGGGGCAGTATTTT.

Only a few counts were recorded for this clonotype. This chain uses TRBV20-1 with TRBJ2-3, with 14 bases identical to TRBD2. Germline values: CDR1 DFQATT, CDR2 SNEGSKA (reference sequence). The V and J ends lost 3 bases and 4 bases, in that order; junction bases with no gene match: 3. The CDR3 covers 15 residues. The CDR3 reads CSARGLAGAPDTQYF. CDR3 DNA sequence: TGCAGTGCTAGGGGACTAGCGGGGGCCCCAGATACGCAGTATTTT.

CDR3 DNA sequence: TGTGCCTGGAGTCGGGACCTCCTAGAAGGCTACGAGCAGTACTTC. Its protein product is CAWSRDLLEGYEQYF. J is TRBJ2-7 and V is TRBV30; D could derive from TRBD1 or TRBD2 (5 bases each). V lost 2 bases and J 3 bases, leaving 17 bases between the germline ends. The CDR3 runs 15 residues. Germline V gene sequence: CDR1 GTSNPN, CDR2 SVGIG (reference sequence).

This clonotype was counted at least ten times. The chain recombines TRBV6-5 with TRBJ1-5, with D perhaps TRBD1 (5 bases). This CDR3 spans 14 amino acids. The V gene lost 2 bases and the J gene lost 9 bases, with 14 bases spanning the gap. Looked up from germline, CDR1 is MNHEY and CDR2 is SVGAGI. DNA for the CDR3: TGTGCCAGCAGTTACGGTCAGGGAAGTGCGCCCCAGCATTTT. The encoded protein is CASSYGQGSAPQHF.

A word on this clonotype: A read error may explain this, as a much larger clone is one base away. The chain carries TRBV7-9 and TRBJ2-5; no firm D call. In germline, CDR1 is SEHNR, CDR2 FQNEAQ (reference sequence). The CDR3 runs to 14 residues. Here the CDR3 reads CGSSNDGKWVTQYF. CDR3 bases: TGTGGCAGCAGCAATGACGGAAAATGGGTGACCCAGTACTTC.

This clonotype came up a few times. V gene TRBV6-5 combines with J gene TRBJ1-2; maybe TRBD1 (6 bases). Germline V lookup: CDR1 MNHEY, CDR2 SVGAGI. The CDR3 has 15 residues. V was shortened by 6 bases and J by 2 bases, with 16 bases between the two germline ends. CDR3 sequence: CASRKGTILNYGYTF. CDR3 sequence (DNA): TGTGCCAGCAGGAAAGGGACAATCCTAAACTATGGCTACACCTTC.

The rearrangement uses TRBV15 and TRBJ1-5; unclear D gene. This CDR3 comprises 12 residues. Per the germline V gene, CDR1 is LNHNV and CDR2 is YYDKDF (reference sequence). Trimming removed 2 bases at V and 8 bases at J, with 7 bases between. CDR3: CATSRSSEPQHF. CDR3 in DNA: TGTGCCACCAGCAGATCCTCTGAGCCCCAGCATTTT.

In this sample, this clonotype turned up a few times. This chain links TRBV19 with TRBJ2-2; maybe TRBD1 (6 bases). Germline assignment: CDR1 LNHDA and CDR2 SQIVND (reference sequence). This CDR3 contains 15 residues. The germline V and J ends were trimmed by 5 bases and 3 bases, with 13 bases remaining between them. The CDR3 nucleotides are TGTGCCAGTAGTCTGCAGGGGCTCGACACCGGGGAGCTGTTTTTT. As protein: CASSLQGLDTGELFF.

This clonotype was detected a few times. The chain links TRBV19 to TRBJ1-5; TRBD1 agrees at 8 bases. CDR1 is LNHDA and CDR2 is SQIVND in the germline V gene (reference sequence). V dropped 3 bases and J dropped 5; count of bases not matched to a gene: 12. This CDR3 has 17 amino acids. The DNA for the CDR3 is TGTGCCAGTAGTATTGGACAGGGATGGGGTTTGGATCAGCCCCAGCATTTT. As protein: CASSIGQGWGLDQPQHF.

A remark on this clonotype: One end of the junction fails to match germline, which may point to a read error. The chain has TRBV25-1 and TRBJ2-2; D tentatively reads TRBD1 or TRBD2 (6 bases each). Germline V gene lookup returns CDR1 MGHDK and CDR2 SYGVNS. The CDR3 length is 16 residues. The CDR3: CASMENPGAWTGELFF. In DNA, the CDR3 is TGTGCCAGCATGGAGAACCCGGGGGCTTGGACCGGTGAGCTGTTTTTT. Full variable domain (rest looked up from reference TRBV25-1 and TRBJ2-2): EADIYQTPRYLVIGTGKKITLECSQTMGHDKMYWYQQDPGMELHLIHYSYGVNSTEKGDLSSESTVSRIRTEHFPLTLESARPSHTSQYLCASMENPGAWTGELFFGEGSRLTVL.

V gene TRBV5-1 combines with J gene TRBJ1-1; no reliable D call. This CDR3 is 14 amino acids long. The ends were cut back, 6 bases at V and 0 bases at J, with 12 bases in the middle. The germline CDR1 and CDR2 sequences are SGHRS and YFSETQ. The CDR3 bases are TGCGCCAGCACCTCCGGGAGGATGAACACTGAAGCTTTCTTT. Translating it yields CASTSGRMNTEAFF.

This chain joins TRBV5-1 and TRBJ1-1; D is undetermined. This CDR3 has 13 residues. The V gene's germline CDR1 is SGHRS and CDR2 YFSETQ. V lost 2 bases and J lost 4, with 9 bases in between. The DNA of the CDR3 is TGCGCCAGCAGCTTTGATTTGGGCACTGAAGCTTTCTTT. This codes for CASSFDLGTEAFF. The full variable domain, in which reference TRBV5-1 and TRBJ1-1 provide the parts outside the CDR3, is KAGVTQTPRYLIKTRGQQVTLSCSPISGHRSVSWYQQTPGQGLQFLFEYFSETQRNKGNFPGRFSGRQFSNSRSEMNVSTLELGDSALYLCASSFDLGTEAFFGQGTRLTVV.

The chain couples TRBV19 to TRBJ1-1; maybe TRBD1 (6 bases). Trimming cost V 9 bases and J 0 bases, with 17 bases left between them. The CDR3 has 15 residues. In germline, CDR1 is LNHDA, CDR2 SQIVND (reference sequence). The CDR3 nucleotides read TGTGCCAGCACCCCGGGAGGGGGAATGAACACTGAAGCTTTCTTT. Its protein is CASTPGGGMNTEAFF.

The rearrangement links TRBV5-1 to TRBJ1-1; a possible D gene is TRBD1 (5 bases). Trimming shortened V by 4 bases and J by 0 bases, and 13 bases separated the two germline ends. This CDR3 is built from 15 residues. The germline gives CDR1 SGHRS, CDR2 YFSETQ. CDR3: CASSPATDMNTEAFF. CDR3 DNA: TGCGCCAGCAGCCCAGCGACAGATATGAACACTGAAGCTTTCTTT.

The rearrangement links TRBV12-3 or TRBV12-4 to TRBJ1-1; TRBD1 aligns across 8 bases. CDR3 length equals 12 residues. In DNA form, the CDR3 reads TGTTCCACCAGTTCCACAGACAGGGGAGCTTTCTTT. Amino acid sequence: CSTSSTDRGAFF.